Below are 14 T cell receptor beta chains sequenced from a single sample in a study of blood T cell repertoires in COVID-19. Clones were sequenced by immunoSEQ multiplex PCR, and TCRdb holds only the in-frame ones, with some missing. The data contain about 54,000 clones, 65% to 90% of them singletons. Material: peripheral blood. The receptors derive from a human donor in a cohort sampled during active COVID-19.

The chain joins TRBV5-1 to TRBJ1-1; D is uncertain. From germline, CDR1 is SGHRS and CDR2 YFSETQ. Trimming shortened V by 5 bases and J by 3 bases, and 11 bases separated the two germline ends. The CDR3 has 13 amino acids. In nucleotides, the CDR3 is TGCGCCAGCAGTTCTAACAGTTACACTGAAGCTTTCTTT. Amino acids: CASSSNSYTEAFF.

The chain is built from TRBV7-2 and TRBJ2-5, with D perhaps matching TRBD1 (6 bases). CDR1 is SGHTA, CDR2 FQGNSA, per germline. V shed 3 bases and J shed 2 bases, with 10 bases lying between them. The CDR3 loop spans 14 amino acids. The CDR3: CASSFQRGQETQYF. The CDR3 bases are TGTGCCAGCAGCTTCCAGAGGGGGCAAGAGACCCAGTACTTC.

The rearrangement links TRBV10-3 to TRBJ2-1, with 8 bases fitting TRBD1. The CDR3 runs 14 residues. Trimming removed 6 bases from V and 7 bases from J; junction bases left unmatched: 8. Germline CDR1 and CDR2: ENHRY and SYGVKD. The CDR3 spells CAIRTDRAGNEQFF. The CDR3 nucleotides are TGTGCCATCAGAACGGACAGGGCGGGGAATGAGCAGTTCTTC.

V usage is TRBV7-9 and J usage is TRBJ2-7; D may be TRBD1 (6 bases). Trimming stripped 4 bases from V and 5 bases from J, with 12 bases between. The CDR3 is 13 amino acids. The germline gives CDR1 SEHNR, CDR2 FQNEAQ (reference sequence). The CDR3 bases are TGTGCCAGCAGCTCCCCGACAGGAGACGAGCAGTACTTC. This translates into CASSSPTGDEQYF.

The CDR3: CASSPTRSTDTQYF. The CDR3 DNA sequence: TGTGCCAGCAGCCCGACTAGGAGCACAGATACGCAGTATTTT. This chain uses TRBV6-2 or TRBV6-3 with TRBJ2-3, with TRBD2 as a possible D gene (6 bases). Trimming took off 6 bases at V and 0 bases at J, with 10 bases between the two ends. The germline V gene encodes CDR1 MNHEY and CDR2 SVGEGT. The CDR3 runs 14 residues.

The V and J genes are TRBV5-6 and TRBJ1-1; possible D gene TRBD1, 5 bases. This CDR3 region has 14 residues. V lost 2 bases and J lost 0, with 8 bases in between. Germline-derived CDR1 and CDR2 are SGHDT and YYEEEE. CDR3 in amino acids: CASSFQGVNTEAFF. In DNA form, the CDR3 reads TGTGCCAGCAGCTTCCAGGGCGTGAACACTGAAGCTTTCTTT.

CDR3 nucleotide sequence: TGTGCCAGCAGCACCGGACAGGGGGCCAGGGGTAGCTCCTACAATGAGCAGTTCTTC. It codes for CASSTGQGARGSSYNEQFF. The V and J genes are TRBV7-6 and TRBJ2-1, with TRBD1 matching 11 bases. The V gene end was trimmed by 5 bases and the J gene end by 0 bases; junction bases not matched to a gene: 12. CDR3 length equals 19 residues. Germline V lookup: CDR1 SGHVS, CDR2 FNYEAQ.

This chain links TRBV2 with TRBJ2-1; 14 bases are a match to TRBD2. The CDR3 is made up of 17 amino acids. V trimming: 5 bases; J trimming: 1 base; junction bases outside the gene matches: 4. The V gene's germline CDR1 is SNHLY and CDR2 FYNNEI. The CDR3 DNA sequence: TGTGCCAGCAGTAACGGACTAGCGGGAGGATCCTACAATGAGCAGTTCTTC. Translating gives CASSNGLAGGSYNEQFF.

This clone came up a few times. This chain connects TRBV28 to TRBJ2-2, with D perhaps TRBD1 (7 bases). V gave up 6 bases and J gave up 0 bases, with 20 bases separating them. The CDR3 consists of 18 residues. The V gene's germline CDR1 is MDHEN and CDR2 SYDVKM. The CDR3 here is CASRAGGLRFANTGELFF. CDR3 DNA sequence: TGTGCCAGCAGGGCAGGGGGACTGAGGTTCGCGAACACCGGGGAGCTGTTTTTT.

The chain joins TRBV7-2 to TRBJ2-2, with 11 bases identical to TRBD2. The CDR3 is 15 amino acids. Germline lookup yields CDR1 SGHTA and CDR2 FQGNSA. The trim removed 4 bases at V and 5 bases at J, leaving 3 bases unmatched. The CDR3 sequence: CASSWRTSGTGELFF. The CDR3 DNA reads as TGTGCCAGCAGCTGGCGGACTAGCGGGACCGGGGAGCTGTTTTTT.

A few counts support this clone. The chain joins TRBV10-3 to TRBJ2-2; tentatively, D is TRBD1 (6 bases). V was shortened by 2 bases and J by 2 bases, with 9 bases between the two germline ends. Germline CDR1 ENHRY, CDR2 SYGVKD. The CDR3 has 15 residues. The CDR3 DNA is TGTGCCATCAGTGAGGTCAGGGGCAACACCGGGGAGCTGTTTTTT. Amino acid sequence: CAISEVRGNTGELFF.

The chain employs TRBV3-1 (or the pseudogene TRBV3-2) and TRBJ2-2, with 8 bases aligning to TRBD2. CDR1 and CDR2 (germline): LGHDT, YNNKEL (reference sequence). The CDR3 consists of 13 residues. J gave up 6 bases and V 5 bases, and 2 bases lay outside the gene matches. This chain's CDR3 is CASSSRGAGELFF. The CDR3 region has the DNA TGTGCCAGCAGCTCGCGGGGGGCCGGGGAGCTGTTTTTT.

V gene TRBV6-2 or TRBV6-3 combines with J gene TRBJ2-3; tentatively, D is TRBD1 (6 bases). The CDR3 sequence is 12 residues long. Looked up from germline, CDR1 is MNHEY and CDR2 is SVGEGT. V gave up 4 bases and J gave up 6 bases, with 8 bases separating them. The CDR3 DNA reads as TGTGCCAGCAGTTCGCAGGGGGATACGCAGTATTTT. It specifies CASSSQGDTQYF.

The rearrangement links TRBV12-3 or TRBV12-4 to TRBJ2-7; 7 nucleotides match TRBD1. CDR3 size: 12 residues. V shed 2 bases and J 7 bases; nucleotides not matched to a gene: 2. CDR3 bases: TGTGCCAGCAGTTTATCAGGGGGAGAGCAGTACTTC. This codes for CASSLSGGEQYF.